This TCR beta chain was profiled in a study of T cell repertoires in cytomegalovirus infection. Study-wide background: Well-studied HLA-B-restricted epitopes and recently identified HLA-C-restricted epitopes of CMV were both used in the study. Based on public TCR beta signatures, there were indications of CMV infection and of a matching HLA type. Study-level points and caveats: There were HLA-C-restricted CMV-specific TCR beta clonotypes dominating the ex vivo response.

TCRdb reprocessed the reads with MiXCR, giving one entry per CDR3 protein. Of 650,000 to 900,000 distinct CDR3 sequences in the sample, 30% to 35% were seen once. Concerning this clonotype: Its matching antigen is unknown.

Germline V gene sequence: CDR1 SGHNT, CDR2 YYREEE (reference sequence). Trimming left V 5 bases short and J 1 base short, with 9 bases between. The CDR3 loop spans 13 amino acids. The receptor was isolated from a human donor in good health (CMV status not recorded). Some clones in this sample may be carry-over from other donors' samples. The material was cultured CD8+ T cells from PBMCs, obtained from culture after CMV antigen stimulation. The genes are TRBV5-4 and TRBJ1-2; D unclear. CDR3 DNA sequence: TGTGCCAGCAGTTCCACCTATAACTATGGCTACACCTTC. Translation: CASSSTYNYGYTF. Full variable domain (rest looked up from reference TRBV5-4 and TRBJ1-2): ETGVTQSPTHLIKTRGQQVTLRCSSQSGHNTVSWYQQALGQGPQFIFQYYREEENGRGNFPPRFSGLQFPNYSSELNVNALELDDSALYLCASSSTYNYGYTFGSGTRLTVV.